This T cell receptor beta chain was recorded in a study of control samples from healthy donors and cancer patients. CDR1 and CDR2 (germline): LNHDA, SQIVND (reference sequence). Trimming pared 3 bases from V and 1 base from J, leaving 9 bases between. This CDR3 has 14 residues. Data came from immunoSEQ multiplex PCR; TCRdb stores just in-frame clones and leaves some out. The sample lists approximately 99,000 clones, almost 85% occurring once. This sequence joins TRBV19 and TRBJ1-1; D possibly corresponds to TRBD1 (5 bases). Source material: blood. The sequence derives from a man between 18 and 35 years old in good health. CDR3 DNA: TGTGCCAGTAGTATTCAGGGAGGGAACACTGAAGCTTTCTTT. This translates into CASSIQGGNTEAFF.